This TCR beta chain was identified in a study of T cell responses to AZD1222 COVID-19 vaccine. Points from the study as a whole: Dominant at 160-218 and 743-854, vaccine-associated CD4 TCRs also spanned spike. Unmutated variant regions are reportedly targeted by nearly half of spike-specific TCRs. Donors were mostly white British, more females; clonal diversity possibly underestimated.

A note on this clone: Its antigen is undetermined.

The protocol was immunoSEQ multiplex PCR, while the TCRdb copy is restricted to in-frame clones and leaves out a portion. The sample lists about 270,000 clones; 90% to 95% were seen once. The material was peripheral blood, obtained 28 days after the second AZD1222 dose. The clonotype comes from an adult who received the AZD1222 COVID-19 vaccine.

The CDR3 bases are TGTGCCAGCAGGTTCGGACGGCAAAATCAGCCCCAGCATTTT. Amino acid sequence: CASRFGRQNQPQHF. The J gene is TRBJ1-5, the V gene TRBV6-5; no definite D call. This CDR3 has 14 amino acids. The germline V and J ends were trimmed by 6 bases and 4 bases, with 13 bases remaining between them. Germline V gene sequence: CDR1 MNHEY, CDR2 SVGAGI.